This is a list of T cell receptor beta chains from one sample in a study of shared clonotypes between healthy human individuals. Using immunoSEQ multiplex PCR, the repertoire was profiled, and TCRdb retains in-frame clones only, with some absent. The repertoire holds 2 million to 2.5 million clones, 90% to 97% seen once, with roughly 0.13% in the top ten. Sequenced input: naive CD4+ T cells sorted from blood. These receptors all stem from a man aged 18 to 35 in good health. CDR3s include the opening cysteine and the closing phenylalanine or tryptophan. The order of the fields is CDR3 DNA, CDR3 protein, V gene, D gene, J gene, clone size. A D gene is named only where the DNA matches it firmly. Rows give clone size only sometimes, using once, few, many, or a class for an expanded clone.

CDR3 DNA: TGTGCCAGCAGGCGGGGACAGGGGGCCACTGAAGCTTTCTTT
CDR3 protein: CASRRGQGATEAFF
V gene: TRBV2
D gene: TRBD1
J gene: TRBJ1-1
clone size: .

CDR3 DNA: TGTGCCAGTAGTATAAGTAGACAGGTTAATAGCAATCAGCCCCAGCATTTT
CDR3 protein: CASSISRQVNSNQPQHF
V gene: TRBV19
D gene: .
J gene: TRBJ1-5
clone size: .

CDR3 DNA: TGCGCCAGCAGCTTGCAACCTACAGATACGCAGTATTTT
CDR3 protein: CASSLQPTDTQYF
V gene: TRBV5-1
D gene: .
J gene: TRBJ2-3
clone size: .

CDR3 DNA: TGTGCCAGCAGCGGACGAACCGGGGAGCTGTTTTTT
CDR3 protein: CASSGRTGELFF
V gene: TRBV2
D gene: .
J gene: TRBJ2-2
clone size: few

CDR3 DNA: TGTGCCAGCAGCTTATCTCCTATTGGAGGCAAATCCTCTGGGGCCAACGTCCTGACTTTC
CDR3 protein: CASSLSPIGGKSSGANVLTF
V gene: TRBV11-3
D gene: .
J gene: TRBJ2-6
clone size: .

CDR3 DNA: TGTGCCAGCAGTGAAAGGCTTGTTGTGGGGGACACCGGGGAGCTGTTTTTT
CDR3 protein: CASSERLVVGDTGELFF
V gene: TRBV25-1
D gene: .
J gene: TRBJ2-2
clone size: .

CDR3 DNA: TGTGCCATCAGTGGAACTGGACAGGGGGCCGGGAACTATGGCTACACCTTC
CDR3 protein: CAISGTGQGAGNYGYTF
V gene: TRBV10-3
D gene: TRBD1
J gene: TRBJ1-2
clone size: .

CDR3 DNA: TGTGCCAGCAGTCGCAACGGTAACACTGAAGCTTTCTTT
CDR3 protein: CASSRNGNTEAFF
V gene: TRBV27
D gene: .
J gene: TRBJ1-1
clone size: .

CDR3 DNA: TGTGCCAGCCATAGCCACACTACCCCCCTGGGCGAGCAGTACTTC
CDR3 protein: CASHSHTTPLGEQYF
V gene: TRBV6-6
D gene: .
J gene: TRBJ2-7
clone size: .

CDR3 DNA: TGTGCCAGCATGTTGGGGATACAGGGACTTCTTTATTTT
CDR3 protein: CASMLGIQGLLYF
V gene: TRBV2
D gene: .
J gene: TRBJ1-3
clone size: .

CDR3 DNA: TGTGCCAGCATAATCCGGACCGCGAACACCGGGGAGCTGTTTTTT
CDR3 protein: CASIIRTANTGELFF
V gene: TRBV5-8
D gene: .
J gene: TRBJ2-2
clone size: .

CDR3 DNA: TGTGCCTGGAGTCCCGGACTAGCGGGGGGGTTCTACGAGCAGTACTTC
CDR3 protein: CAWSPGLAGGFYEQYF
V gene: TRBV30
D gene: TRBD2
J gene: TRBJ2-7
clone size: .

CDR3 DNA: TGTGCCAGCAGTTTGCTGAGGACAGGCTATTACGAGCAGTACTTC
CDR3 protein: CASSLLRTGYYEQYF
V gene: TRBV27
D gene: TRBD1
J gene: TRBJ2-7
clone size: .

CDR3 DNA: TGTGCCAGCCGTCTAACAGGGGGGGGCAATGAGCAGTTCTTC
CDR3 protein: CASRLTGGGNEQFF
V gene: TRBV2
D gene: .
J gene: TRBJ2-1
clone size: .

CDR3 DNA: TGTGCCATCCGGGGCCAAGAGAACACTGAAGCTTTCTTT
CDR3 protein: CAIRGQENTEAFF
V gene: TRBV10-3
D gene: .
J gene: TRBJ1-1
clone size: .

CDR3 DNA: TGTGCCAGCAGTTCGCCGGGATCAGCTTTGAACACTGAAGCTTTCTTT
CDR3 protein: CASSSPGSALNTEAFF
V gene: TRBV28
D gene: .
J gene: TRBJ1-1
clone size: .

CDR3 DNA: TGTGCCAGCAGCGCCCGCCGTAGCGGGGGGGCCCACGAGCAGTACTTC
CDR3 protein: CASSARRSGGAHEQYF
V gene: TRBV9
D gene: TRBD2
J gene: TRBJ2-7
clone size: .

CDR3 DNA: TGTGCCATCAGTTCGAGTTCGGTTATTCTGGCCGAGCAGTACTTC
CDR3 protein: CAISSSSVILAEQYF
V gene: TRBV10-3
D gene: .
J gene: TRBJ2-7
clone size: once

CDR3 DNA: TGTGCCAGCACCCAAAGACTGGGGAAAGAGACCCAGTACTTC
CDR3 protein: CASTQRLGKETQYF
V gene: TRBV7-2
D gene: .
J gene: TRBJ2-5
clone size: once

CDR3 DNA: TGTGCCAGCAGTTACGGGGGCCACTATGGCTACACCTTC
CDR3 protein: CASSYGGHYGYTF
V gene: TRBV6-5
D gene: .
J gene: TRBJ1-2
clone size: few

CDR3 DNA: TGTGCCAGCAGTCCCCTAACAGGGAGGGGAGTCGAGCAGTACTTC
CDR3 protein: CASSPLTGRGVEQYF
V gene: TRBV6-5
D gene: .
J gene: TRBJ2-7
clone size: .

CDR3 DNA: TGTGCCAGCAGACCGCTCCGGGTAGATACGCAGTATTTT
CDR3 protein: CASRPLRVDTQYF
V gene: TRBV28
D gene: .
J gene: TRBJ2-3
clone size: .

CDR3 DNA: TGTGCCAGCAGTTTACAGGGTTCCTACGAGCAGTACTTC
CDR3 protein: CASSLQGSYEQYF
V gene: TRBV6-6
D gene: .
J gene: TRBJ2-7
clone size: .

CDR3 DNA: TGTGCCGGATGGACAGGGGCCGGGAATGAGCAGTTCTTC
CDR3 protein: CAGWTGAGNEQFF
V gene: TRBV30
D gene: TRBD1
J gene: TRBJ2-1
clone size: .

CDR3 DNA: TGTGCCAGCAGCTTATTTGGGACAGTCCCTGAAGCTTTCTTT
CDR3 protein: CASSLFGTVPEAFF
V gene: TRBV7-9
D gene: TRBD1
J gene: TRBJ1-1
clone size: .

CDR3 DNA: TGTGCCAGCAGTTTACTAATACCGGGGTACTCTGGGGCCAACGTCCTGACTTTC
CDR3 protein: CASSLLIPGYSGANVLTF
V gene: TRBV28
D gene: .
J gene: TRBJ2-6
clone size: .

CDR3 DNA: TGTGCCAGCTCACCACAGGGACCCGAGCAGTACTTC
CDR3 protein: CASSPQGPEQYF
V gene: TRBV18
D gene: .
J gene: TRBJ2-7
clone size: .

CDR3 DNA: TGTGCCAGCAGACAGACAGGCTCCTACAATGAGCAGTTCTTC
CDR3 protein: CASRQTGSYNEQFF
V gene: TRBV6-1
D gene: .
J gene: TRBJ2-1
clone size: .

CDR3 DNA: TGTGCCAGCAGCAGGGACAGCTTGGACGAGCAGTACTTC
CDR3 protein: CASSRDSLDEQYF
V gene: TRBV11-3
D gene: TRBD1
J gene: TRBJ2-7
clone size: .

CDR3 DNA: TGTGCCAGCACCAGACCGCTTGGACAGAGATCATACAATGAGCAGTTCTTC
CDR3 protein: CASTRPLGQRSYNEQFF
V gene: TRBV7-9
D gene: .
J gene: TRBJ2-1
clone size: .

CDR3 DNA: TGTGCCTGGAGCGTGGGCTCTGGAAACACCATATATTTT
CDR3 protein: CAWSVGSGNTIYF
V gene: TRBV30
D gene: .
J gene: TRBJ1-3
clone size: .

CDR3 DNA: TGTGCCAGCAGCTTGACCGGGACAGAAGTCGGAAACACCATATATTTT
CDR3 protein: CASSLTGTEVGNTIYF
V gene: TRBV7-9
D gene: TRBD1
J gene: TRBJ1-3
clone size: .

CDR3 DNA: TGCGCCAGCAGCCAGAGATCCGGGACAGTCAGCACTGAAGCTTTCTTT
CDR3 protein: CASSQRSGTVSTEAFF
V gene: TRBV5-1
D gene: TRBD1
J gene: TRBJ1-1
clone size: .

CDR3 DNA: TGTGCCAGCAGTTATCAAAAGAACACTGAAGCTTTCTTT
CDR3 protein: CASSYQKNTEAFF
V gene: TRBV6-5
D gene: .
J gene: TRBJ1-1
clone size: .

CDR3 DNA: TGTGCCAGCAGCGTAGGGGTCCCCGGTGCTAACTATGGCTACACCTTC
CDR3 protein: CASSVGVPGANYGYTF
V gene: TRBV9
D gene: .
J gene: TRBJ1-2
clone size: .

CDR3 DNA: TGTGCCAGCAGCTTACCCAGCCAGCGGGAGCGCTCCTACAATGAGCAGTTCTTC
CDR3 protein: CASSLPSQRERSYNEQFF
V gene: TRBV7-9
D gene: TRBD2
J gene: TRBJ2-1
clone size: .

CDR3 DNA: TGTGCCAGCAGTGAAGCGCTGGAGACTGAAGCTTTCTTT
CDR3 protein: CASSEALETEAFF
V gene: TRBV6-1
D gene: .
J gene: TRBJ1-1
clone size: .

CDR3 DNA: TGTGCCAGCAGCTTAGTGGCAGCATTGAACACTGAAGCTTTCTTT
CDR3 protein: CASSLVAALNTEAFF
V gene: TRBV7-8
D gene: .
J gene: TRBJ1-1
clone size: .

CDR3 DNA: TGTGCCAGCAGCTTTCGGGGCCACACTGAAGCTTTCTTT
CDR3 protein: CASSFRGHTEAFF
V gene: TRBV11-2
D gene: .
J gene: TRBJ1-1
clone size: .

CDR3 DNA: TGTGCCAGCAGTTATAACAGCTACGAGCAGTACTTC
CDR3 protein: CASSYNSYEQYF
V gene: TRBV6-5
D gene: .
J gene: TRBJ2-7
clone size: .

CDR3 DNA: TGTGCCAGCAGTTATAGGCAGGGTGGCGCTGAAGCTTTCTTT
CDR3 protein: CASSYRQGGAEAFF
V gene: TRBV6-5
D gene: .
J gene: TRBJ1-1
clone size: .

CDR3 DNA: TGTGCCAGCAGCTTGCCCTTTAAGCGGGAGGGCCAAGAGACCCAGTACTTC
CDR3 protein: CASSLPFKREGQETQYF
V gene: TRBV11-2
D gene: TRBD2
J gene: TRBJ2-5
clone size: .

CDR3 DNA: TGTGCCAGCAGCCCGAAGACAGGTGCGGCCTATGGCTACACCTTC
CDR3 protein: CASSPKTGAAYGYTF
V gene: TRBV9
D gene: .
J gene: TRBJ1-2
clone size: .

CDR3 DNA: TGCGCCAGCAGCTTGGAGGTGTGGGGAACTGGAAACACCATATATTTT
CDR3 protein: CASSLEVWGTGNTIYF
V gene: TRBV5-1
D gene: .
J gene: TRBJ1-3
clone size: .

CDR3 DNA: TGTGCCAGCAGCTTGTTACCGGGAGATACGCAGTATTTT
CDR3 protein: CASSLLPGDTQYF
V gene: TRBV7-2
D gene: .
J gene: TRBJ2-3
clone size: .

CDR3 DNA: TGCGCCAGCAGTATCGGGGGGCCTTTATTCGAGCAGTACTTC
CDR3 protein: CASSIGGPLFEQYF
V gene: TRBV5-1
D gene: .
J gene: TRBJ2-7
clone size: .

CDR3 DNA: TGTGCCAGCAGTTATGACAGGGCCTACGAGCAGTACTTC
CDR3 protein: CASSYDRAYEQYF
V gene: TRBV28
D gene: TRBD1
J gene: TRBJ2-7
clone size: .

CDR3 DNA: TGTGCCAGCAGCCTCGGACAGAACTATGGCTACACCTTC
CDR3 protein: CASSLGQNYGYTF
V gene: TRBV6-5
D gene: .
J gene: TRBJ1-2
clone size: .